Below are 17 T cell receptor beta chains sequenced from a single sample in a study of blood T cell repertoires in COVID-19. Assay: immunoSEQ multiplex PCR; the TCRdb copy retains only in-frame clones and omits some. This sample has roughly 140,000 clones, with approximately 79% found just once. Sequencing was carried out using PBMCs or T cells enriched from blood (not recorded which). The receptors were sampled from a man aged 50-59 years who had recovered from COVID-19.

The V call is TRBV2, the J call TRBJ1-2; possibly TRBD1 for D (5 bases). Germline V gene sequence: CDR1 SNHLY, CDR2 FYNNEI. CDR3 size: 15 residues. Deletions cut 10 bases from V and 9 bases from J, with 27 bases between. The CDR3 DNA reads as TGTGCCACTTCGGGGGAGTCCATAGGCGGAGGGAGCTACACCTTC. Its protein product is CATSGESIGGGSYTF.

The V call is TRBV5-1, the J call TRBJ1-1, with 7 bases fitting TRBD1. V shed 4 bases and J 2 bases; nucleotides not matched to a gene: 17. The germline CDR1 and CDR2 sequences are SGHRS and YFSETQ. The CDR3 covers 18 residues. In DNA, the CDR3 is TGCGCCAGCAGCCCACTGATTCCGGGACAGCCCTTTAACACTGAAGCTTTCTTT. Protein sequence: CASSPLIPGQPFNTEAFF.

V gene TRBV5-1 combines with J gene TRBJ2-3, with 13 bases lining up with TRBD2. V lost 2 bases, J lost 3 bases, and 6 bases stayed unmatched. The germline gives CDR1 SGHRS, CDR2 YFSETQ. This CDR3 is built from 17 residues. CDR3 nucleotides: TGCGCCAGCAGCTTCACTAGCGGGGGGGCCAGGACAGATACGCAGTATTTT. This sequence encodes CASSFTSGGARTDTQYF.

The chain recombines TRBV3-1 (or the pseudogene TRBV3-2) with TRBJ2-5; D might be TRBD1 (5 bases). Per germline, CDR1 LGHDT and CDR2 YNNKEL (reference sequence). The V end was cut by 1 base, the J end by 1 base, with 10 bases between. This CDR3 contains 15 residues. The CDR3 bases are TGTGCCAGCAGCCAAGGACTGGGGCTCCAAGAGACCCAGTACTTC. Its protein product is CASSQGLGLQETQYF.

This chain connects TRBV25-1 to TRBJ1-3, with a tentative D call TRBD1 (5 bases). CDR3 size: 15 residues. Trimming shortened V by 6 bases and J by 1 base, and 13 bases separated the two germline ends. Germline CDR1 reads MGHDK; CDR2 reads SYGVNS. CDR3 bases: TGTGCCAGCAGCGCGATGGGGGGGTCTGGAAACACCATATATTTT. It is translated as CASSAMGGSGNTIYF.

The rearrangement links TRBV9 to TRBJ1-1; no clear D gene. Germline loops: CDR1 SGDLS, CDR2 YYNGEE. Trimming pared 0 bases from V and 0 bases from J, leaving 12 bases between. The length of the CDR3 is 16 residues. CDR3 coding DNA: TGTGCCAGCAGCGTAGACGAGGGATTCATGAACACTGAAGCTTTCTTT. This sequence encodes CASSVDEGFMNTEAFF.

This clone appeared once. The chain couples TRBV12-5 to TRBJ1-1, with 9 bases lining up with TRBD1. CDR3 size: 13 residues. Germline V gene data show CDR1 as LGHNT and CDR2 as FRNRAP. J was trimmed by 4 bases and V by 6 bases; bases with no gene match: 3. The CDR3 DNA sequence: TGTGCTAGTGGGCTGACAGGGGGCACTGAAGCTTTCTTT. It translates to CASGLTGGTEAFF.

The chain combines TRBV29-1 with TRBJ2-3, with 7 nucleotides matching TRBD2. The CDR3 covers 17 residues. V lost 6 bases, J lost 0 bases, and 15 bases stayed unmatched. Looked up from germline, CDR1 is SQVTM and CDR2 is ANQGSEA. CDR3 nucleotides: TGCAGCGTCCCTGTGAGCGGGGTCCCCGCTAGCACAGATACGCAGTATTTT. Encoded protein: CSVPVSGVPASTDTQYF.

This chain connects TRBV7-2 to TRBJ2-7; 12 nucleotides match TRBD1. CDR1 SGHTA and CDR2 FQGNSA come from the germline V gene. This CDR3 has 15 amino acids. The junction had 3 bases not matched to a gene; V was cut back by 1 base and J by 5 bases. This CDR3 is CASSLGGTGGHEQYF. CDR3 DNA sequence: TGTGCCAGCAGCTTAGGGGGGACAGGGGGCCACGAGCAGTACTTC.

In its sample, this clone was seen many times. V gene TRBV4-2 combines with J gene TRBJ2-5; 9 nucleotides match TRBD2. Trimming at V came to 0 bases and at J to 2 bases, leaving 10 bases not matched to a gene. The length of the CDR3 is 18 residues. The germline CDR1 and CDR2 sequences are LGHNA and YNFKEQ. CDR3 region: CASSQELAGGRNQETQYF. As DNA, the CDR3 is TGTGCCAGCAGCCAAGAGCTGGCGGGGGGGCGGAATCAAGAGACCCAGTACTTC.

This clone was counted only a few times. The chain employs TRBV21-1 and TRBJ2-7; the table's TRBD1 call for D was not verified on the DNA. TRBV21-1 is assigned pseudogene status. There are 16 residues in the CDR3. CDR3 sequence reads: CASVTEGPDSYYEQYF. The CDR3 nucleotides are TGTGCCAGCGTCACTGAGGGGCCGGACAGCTACTACGAGCAGTACTTC.

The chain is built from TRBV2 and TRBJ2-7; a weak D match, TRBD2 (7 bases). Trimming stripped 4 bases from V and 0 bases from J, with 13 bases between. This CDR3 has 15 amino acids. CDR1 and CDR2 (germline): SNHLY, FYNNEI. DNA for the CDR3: TGTGCCAGCAGTGGAAACAGGGAGGGCTCCTACGAGCAGTACTTC. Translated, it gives CASSGNREGSYEQYF.

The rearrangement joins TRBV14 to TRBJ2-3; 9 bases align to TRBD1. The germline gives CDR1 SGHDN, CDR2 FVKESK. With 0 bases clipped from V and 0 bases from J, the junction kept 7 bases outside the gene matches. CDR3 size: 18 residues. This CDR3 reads CASSQDYGTGLSTDTQYF. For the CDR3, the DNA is TGTGCCAGCAGCCAAGATTACGGGACAGGGCTTAGCACAGATACGCAGTATTTT.

The CDR3 region has the DNA TGTGCCAGTAGTATACGTTCCCCCAATCAGCCCCAGCATTTT. Its protein is CASSIRSPNQPQHF. V is TRBV19 and J is TRBJ1-5, with unresolved D. V was pared by 2 bases and J by 3 bases, with 8 bases between. The CDR3 is 14 residues long. Germline V CDR1 and CDR2: LNHDA, SQIVND (reference sequence).

The CDR3 loop reads CASSKPRVSSSYEQYF. For the CDR3, the DNA is TGTGCCAGCAGCAAACCAAGAGTATCAAGCTCCTACGAGCAGTACTTC. The chain carries TRBV21-1 and TRBJ2-7; TRBD2, the D gene given by the table, was not confirmed from the DNA. TRBV21-1 is noted as a pseudogene. The CDR3 has 16 residues.

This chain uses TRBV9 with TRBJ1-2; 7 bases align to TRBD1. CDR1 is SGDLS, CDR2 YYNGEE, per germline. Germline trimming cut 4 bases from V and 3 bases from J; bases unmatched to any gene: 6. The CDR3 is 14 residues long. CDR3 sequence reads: CASSFTGDDYGYTF. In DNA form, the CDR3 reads TGTGCCAGCAGCTTTACAGGGGACGACTATGGCTACACCTTC.

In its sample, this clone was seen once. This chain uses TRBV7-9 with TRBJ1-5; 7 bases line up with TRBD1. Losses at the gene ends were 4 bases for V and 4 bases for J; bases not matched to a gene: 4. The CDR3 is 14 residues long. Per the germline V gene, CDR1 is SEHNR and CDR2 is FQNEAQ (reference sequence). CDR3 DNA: TGTGCCAGCAGCTCGGCGACAGGGAATCAGCCCCAGCATTTT. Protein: CASSSATGNQPQHF.